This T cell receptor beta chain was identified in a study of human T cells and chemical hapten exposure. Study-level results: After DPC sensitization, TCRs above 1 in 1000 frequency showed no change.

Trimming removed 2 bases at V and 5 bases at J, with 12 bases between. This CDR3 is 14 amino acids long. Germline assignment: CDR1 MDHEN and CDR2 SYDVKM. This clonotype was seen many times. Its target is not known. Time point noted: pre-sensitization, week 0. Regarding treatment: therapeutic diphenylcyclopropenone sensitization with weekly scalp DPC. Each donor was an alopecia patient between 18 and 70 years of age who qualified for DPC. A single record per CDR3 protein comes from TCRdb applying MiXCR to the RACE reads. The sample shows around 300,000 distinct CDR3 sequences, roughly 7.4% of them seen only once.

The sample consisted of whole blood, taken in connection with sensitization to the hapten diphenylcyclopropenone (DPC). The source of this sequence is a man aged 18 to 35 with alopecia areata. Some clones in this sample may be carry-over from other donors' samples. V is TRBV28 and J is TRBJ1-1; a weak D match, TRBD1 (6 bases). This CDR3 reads CASSLGQGWTEAFF. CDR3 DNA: TGTGCCAGCAGTTTAGGGCAGGGGTGGACTGAAGCTTTCTTT.